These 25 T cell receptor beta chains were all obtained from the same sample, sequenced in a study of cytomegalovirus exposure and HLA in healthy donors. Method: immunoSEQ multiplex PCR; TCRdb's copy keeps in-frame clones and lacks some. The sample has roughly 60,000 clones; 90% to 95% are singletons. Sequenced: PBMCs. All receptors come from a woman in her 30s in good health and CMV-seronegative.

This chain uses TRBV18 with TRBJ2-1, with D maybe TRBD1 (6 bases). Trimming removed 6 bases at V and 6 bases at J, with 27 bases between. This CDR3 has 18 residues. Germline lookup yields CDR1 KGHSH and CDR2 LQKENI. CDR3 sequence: CASSPQKSTQGLGNEQFF. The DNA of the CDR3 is TGTGCCAGCTCGCCTCAGAAGAGTACACAGGGATTAGGCAATGAGCAGTTCTTC.

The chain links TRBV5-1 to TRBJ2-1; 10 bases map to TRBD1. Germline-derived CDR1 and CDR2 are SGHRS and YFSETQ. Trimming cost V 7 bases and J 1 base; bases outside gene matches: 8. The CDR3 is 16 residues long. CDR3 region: CASASLGQGSYNEQFF. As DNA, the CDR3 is TGCGCCAGCGCCTCTCTGGGACAGGGGTCCTACAATGAGCAGTTCTTC.

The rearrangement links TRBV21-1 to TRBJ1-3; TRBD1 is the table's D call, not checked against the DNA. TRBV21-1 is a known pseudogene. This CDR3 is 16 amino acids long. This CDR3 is CASSKGQGASGNTIYF. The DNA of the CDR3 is TGTGCCAGCAGTAAGGGACAGGGGGCGTCTGGAAACACCATATATTTT.

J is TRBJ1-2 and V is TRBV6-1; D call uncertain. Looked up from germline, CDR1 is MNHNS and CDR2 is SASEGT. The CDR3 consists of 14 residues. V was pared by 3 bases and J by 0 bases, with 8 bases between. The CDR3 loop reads CASSENLANYGYTF. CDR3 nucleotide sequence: TGTGCCAGCAGTGAGAATTTAGCTAACTATGGCTACACCTTC.

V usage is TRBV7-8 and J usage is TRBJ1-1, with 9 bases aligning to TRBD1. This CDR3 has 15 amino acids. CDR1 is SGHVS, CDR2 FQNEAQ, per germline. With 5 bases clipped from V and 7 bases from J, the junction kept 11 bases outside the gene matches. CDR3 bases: TGTGCCAGCAGCAATAGTCGACAGGGGGTGGGTGAAGCTTTCTTT. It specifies CASSNSRQGVGEAFF.

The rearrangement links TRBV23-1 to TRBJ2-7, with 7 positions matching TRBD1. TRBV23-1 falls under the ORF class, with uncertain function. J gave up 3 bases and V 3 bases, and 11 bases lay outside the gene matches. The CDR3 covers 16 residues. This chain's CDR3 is CASSHSGTAAVYEQYF. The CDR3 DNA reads TGCGCCAGCAGTCACTCCGGGACAGCGGCAGTCTACGAGCAGTACTTC.

CDR3 sequence: CASTPRRGVSYEQYF. The CDR3 nucleotides read TGTGCCAGCACCCCTCGCCGGGGGGTCTCCTACGAGCAGTACTTC. The chain joins TRBV6-6 to TRBJ2-7; the match to TRBD2 covers 7 bases. The V gene's germline CDR1 is MNHNY and CDR2 SVGAGI (reference sequence). V dropped 7 bases and J dropped 0; count of bases not matched to a gene: 9. This CDR3 is 15 amino acids long.

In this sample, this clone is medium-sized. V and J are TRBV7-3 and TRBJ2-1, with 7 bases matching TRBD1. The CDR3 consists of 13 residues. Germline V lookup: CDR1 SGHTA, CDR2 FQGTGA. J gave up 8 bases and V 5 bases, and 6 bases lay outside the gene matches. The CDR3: CASSRDRADEQFF. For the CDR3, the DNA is TGTGCCAGCAGCCGAGACAGGGCGGATGAGCAGTTCTTC.

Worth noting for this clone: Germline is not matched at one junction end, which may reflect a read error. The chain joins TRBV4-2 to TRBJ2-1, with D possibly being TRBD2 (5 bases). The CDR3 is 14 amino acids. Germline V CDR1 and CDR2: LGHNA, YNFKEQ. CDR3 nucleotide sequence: TGTGCCAGCACCCAAAGCGGCCCCTACAATGAGCAGTTCTTC. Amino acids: CASTQSGPYNEQFF.

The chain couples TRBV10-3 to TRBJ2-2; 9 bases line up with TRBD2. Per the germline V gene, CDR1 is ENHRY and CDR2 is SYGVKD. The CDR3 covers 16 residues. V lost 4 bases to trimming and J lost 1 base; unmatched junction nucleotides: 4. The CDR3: CAISVLAGKNTGELFF. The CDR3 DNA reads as TGTGCCATCAGTGTCCTAGCGGGAAAGAACACCGGGGAGCTGTTTTTT.

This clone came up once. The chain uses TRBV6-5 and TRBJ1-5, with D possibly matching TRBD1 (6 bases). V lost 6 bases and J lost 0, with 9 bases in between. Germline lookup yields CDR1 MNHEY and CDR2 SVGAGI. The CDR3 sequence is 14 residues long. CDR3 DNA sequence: TGTGCCAGCAGGACAGGCGATAGCAATCAGCCCCAGCATTTT. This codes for CASRTGDSNQPQHF.

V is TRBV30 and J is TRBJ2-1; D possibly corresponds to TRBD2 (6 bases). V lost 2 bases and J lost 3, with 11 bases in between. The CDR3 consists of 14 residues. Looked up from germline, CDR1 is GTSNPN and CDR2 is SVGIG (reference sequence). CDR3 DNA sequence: TGTGCCTGGAGTACCTCGACTAGCTACAATGAGCAGTTCTTC. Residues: CAWSTSTSYNEQFF.

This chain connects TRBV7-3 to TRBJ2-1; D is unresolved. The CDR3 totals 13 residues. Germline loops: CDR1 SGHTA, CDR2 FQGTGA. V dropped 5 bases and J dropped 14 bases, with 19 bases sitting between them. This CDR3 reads CASSPNSLPPKFF. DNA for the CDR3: TGTGCCAGCAGCCCTAACTCCCTACCCCCAAAGTTCTTC.

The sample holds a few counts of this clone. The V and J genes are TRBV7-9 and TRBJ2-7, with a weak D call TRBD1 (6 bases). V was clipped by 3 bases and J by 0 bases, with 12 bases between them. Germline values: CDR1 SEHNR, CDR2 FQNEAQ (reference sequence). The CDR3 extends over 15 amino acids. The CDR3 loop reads CASSFWQGPSYEQYF. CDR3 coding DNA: TGTGCCAGCAGCTTCTGGCAGGGGCCCTCCTACGAGCAGTACTTC. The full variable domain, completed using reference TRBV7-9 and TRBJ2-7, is DTGVSQNPRHKITKRGQNVTFRCDPISEHNRLYWYRQTLGQGPEFLTYFQNEAQLEKSRLLSDRFSAERPKGSFSTLEIQRTEQGDSAMYLCASSFWQGPSYEQYFGPGTRLTVT.

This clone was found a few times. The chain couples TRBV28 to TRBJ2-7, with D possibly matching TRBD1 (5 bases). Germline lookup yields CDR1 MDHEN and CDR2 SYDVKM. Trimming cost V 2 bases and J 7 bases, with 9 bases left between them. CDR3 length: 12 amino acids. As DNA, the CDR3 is TGTGCCAGCAGTTTAGGCAGGGAAGAGCAGTACTTC. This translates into CASSLGREEQYF.

The CDR3 is CASSWGTGLNYGYTF. Here the CDR3 DNA reads TGTGCCAGCAGCTGGGGGACAGGGCTTAACTATGGCTACACCTTC. This sequence joins TRBV5-5 and TRBJ1-2; 9 nucleotides agree with TRBD1. The trim removed 3 bases at V and 1 base at J, leaving 4 bases unmatched. Per the germline V gene, CDR1 is SGHKS and CDR2 is YYEKEE (reference sequence). The CDR3 is 15 residues long.

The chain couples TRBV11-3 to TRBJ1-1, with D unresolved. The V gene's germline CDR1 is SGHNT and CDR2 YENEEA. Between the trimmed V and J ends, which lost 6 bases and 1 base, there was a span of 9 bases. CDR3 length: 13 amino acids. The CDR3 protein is CASSSKSNTEAFF. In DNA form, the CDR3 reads TGTGCCAGCAGTAGCAAGTCGAACACTGAAGCTTTCTTT.

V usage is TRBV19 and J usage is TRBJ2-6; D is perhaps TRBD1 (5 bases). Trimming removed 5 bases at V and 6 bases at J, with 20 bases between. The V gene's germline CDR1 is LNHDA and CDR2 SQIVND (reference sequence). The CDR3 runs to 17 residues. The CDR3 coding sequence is TGTGCCAGTAGTTCCACCCGACAGAGAACACCGGCCAACGTCCTGACTTTC. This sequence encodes CASSSTRQRTPANVLTF.

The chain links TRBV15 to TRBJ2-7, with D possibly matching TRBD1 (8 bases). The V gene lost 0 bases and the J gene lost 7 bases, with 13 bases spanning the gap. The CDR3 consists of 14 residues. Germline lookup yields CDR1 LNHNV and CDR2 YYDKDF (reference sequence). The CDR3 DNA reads TGTGCCACCAGCAGAGATCAACAGGGGGGGGAGCAGTACTTC. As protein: CATSRDQQGGEQYF.

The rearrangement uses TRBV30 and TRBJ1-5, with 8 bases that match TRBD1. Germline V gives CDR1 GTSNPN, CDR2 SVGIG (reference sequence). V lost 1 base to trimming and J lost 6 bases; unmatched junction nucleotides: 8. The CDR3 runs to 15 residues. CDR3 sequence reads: CAWSGVDRATQPQHF. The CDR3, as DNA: TGTGCCTGGAGTGGTGTGGACAGGGCGACTCAGCCCCAGCATTTT.

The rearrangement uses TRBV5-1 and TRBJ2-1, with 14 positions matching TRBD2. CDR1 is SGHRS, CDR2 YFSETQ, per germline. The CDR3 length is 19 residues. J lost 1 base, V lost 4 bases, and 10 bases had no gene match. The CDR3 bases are TGCGCCAGCAGCGAGGGGACTAGCGGGAGTAGTGGGTCCTACAATGAGCAGTTCTTC. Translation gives CASSEGTSGSSGSYNEQFF.

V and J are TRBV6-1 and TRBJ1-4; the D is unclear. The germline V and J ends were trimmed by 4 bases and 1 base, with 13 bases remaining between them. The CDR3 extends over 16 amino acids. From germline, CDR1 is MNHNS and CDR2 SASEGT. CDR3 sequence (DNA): TGTGCCAGCAGTGGCCTTTCCAGGCGAACTAATGAAAAACTGTTTTTT. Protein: CASSGLSRRTNEKLFF.

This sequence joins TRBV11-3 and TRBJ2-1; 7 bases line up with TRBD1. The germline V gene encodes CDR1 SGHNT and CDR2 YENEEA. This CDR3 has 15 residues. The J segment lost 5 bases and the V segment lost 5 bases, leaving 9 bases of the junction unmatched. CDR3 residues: CASSLQTGADNEQFF. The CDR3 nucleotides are TGTGCCAGCAGCCTACAAACAGGGGCCGACAATGAGCAGTTCTTC.

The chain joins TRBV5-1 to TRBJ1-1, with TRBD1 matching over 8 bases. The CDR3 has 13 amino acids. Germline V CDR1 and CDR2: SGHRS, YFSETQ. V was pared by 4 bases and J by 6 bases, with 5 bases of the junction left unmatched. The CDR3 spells CASSGRTGSEAFF. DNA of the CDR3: TGCGCCAGCAGCGGAAGGACAGGGTCTGAAGCTTTCTTT.

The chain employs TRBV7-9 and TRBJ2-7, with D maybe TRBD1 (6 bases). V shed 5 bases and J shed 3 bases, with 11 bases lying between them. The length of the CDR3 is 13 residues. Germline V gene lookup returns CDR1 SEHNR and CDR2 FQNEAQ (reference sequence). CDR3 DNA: TGTGCCAGCAGCGGGGACACAAGCTACGAGCAGTACTTC. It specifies CASSGDTSYEQYF. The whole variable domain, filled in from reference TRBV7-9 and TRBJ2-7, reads DTGVSQNPRHKITKRGQNVTFRCDPISEHNRLYWYRQTLGQGPEFLTYFQNEAQLEKSRLLSDRFSAERPKGSFSTLEIQRTEQGDSAMYLCASSGDTSYEQYFGPGTRLTVT.